Below are 6 T cell receptor beta chains sequenced from a single sample in a study of T cell repertoires in cytomegalovirus infection. No antigens are known for them. From the reads, TCRdb called clonotypes with MiXCR, one entry per CDR3 protein. The sample shows approximately 910,000 distinct CDR3 sequences, 30% to 40% of them seen only once. Sample: cultured CD8+ T cells from PBMCs, taken from culture after CMV antigen stimulation. These receptors all come from a human donor in good health (CMV status not recorded). Some clones in this sample may be carry-over from other donors' samples.

This clonotype was observed once. The J gene is TRBJ2-1, the V gene TRBV2, with 13 nucleotides matching TRBD2. Germline loops: CDR1 SNHLY, CDR2 FYNNEI. The CDR3 runs to 15 residues. With V trimmed by 4 bases and J by 9 bases, 6 bases remained unmatched. CDR3 in amino acids: CASSVLAGGRSEQFF. The CDR3 nucleotides read TGTGCCAGCAGTGTACTAGCGGGGGGGCGAAGTGAGCAGTTCTTC.

In this sample, this clonotype turned up once. The rearrangement joins TRBV6-5 to TRBJ2-1, with 12 bases lining up with TRBD2. The V gene's germline CDR1 is MNHEY and CDR2 SVGAGI. Trimming took 1 base from V and 7 from J; bases not matched to a gene: 8. This CDR3 spans 17 amino acids. CDR3 nucleotide sequence: TGTGCCAGCAGTTACTGGCTAGCGGGGGGGAGTAGGAATGAGCAGTTCTTC. Protein: CASSYWLAGGSRNEQFF.

The V gene is TRBV6-2 or TRBV6-3, the J gene TRBJ2-7; tentative D call: TRBD1 (6 bases). V lost 6 bases, J lost 0 bases, and 21 bases lay in between. Germline V gene lookup returns CDR1 MNHEY and CDR2 SVGEGT. The CDR3 is 17 residues long. The CDR3 region is CASRPNKYDRSSYEQYF. The DNA for the CDR3 is TGTGCCAGCAGACCAAACAAGTACGACAGGAGCTCCTACGAGCAGTACTTC.

This chain joins TRBV7-9 and TRBJ1-1, with 7 bases that match TRBD1. With V trimmed by 2 bases and J by 3 bases, 6 bases remained unmatched. Germline loops: CDR1 SEHNR, CDR2 FQNEAQ (reference sequence). This CDR3 has 15 amino acids. In nucleotides, the CDR3 is TGTGCCAGCAGCTTATCGGACAGGCTCTACACTGAAGCTTTCTTT. It specifies CASSLSDRLYTEAFF.

By frequency in the sample, this clonotype is medium-sized. The chain joins TRBV7-2 to TRBJ2-3; D call uncertain. This CDR3 contains 11 residues. Germline CDR1 reads SGHTA; CDR2 reads FQGNSA. V lost 4 bases and J lost 2, with 1 base in between. The CDR3 coding sequence is TGTGCCAGCAGCTACACAGATACGCAGTATTTT. Residues: CASSYTDTQYF.

This clonotype came up a few times. The gene calls are TRBV6-6 and TRBJ2-3; D may be TRBD1 or TRBD2 (5 bases each). V was pared by 7 bases and J by 5 bases, with 16 bases between. Germline CDR1 MNHNY, CDR2 SVGAGI (reference sequence). The CDR3 has 14 amino acids. The CDR3 DNA is TGTGCCAGCACATGGGACCACCCGAGAGATACGCAGTATTTT. Its translation: CASTWDHPRDTQYF.